The following is a T cell receptor (beta chain) sequence with its context. Its antigen is currently unknown. This entry comes from a study of siplizumab effects on memory and regulatory T cells. Study-level points and caveats: Memory T cells appeared less diverse than naive cells, which seemed to contribute substantially to alloresponse.

This CDR3 spans 15 amino acids. Looked up from germline, CDR1 is SEHNR and CDR2 is FQNEAQ (reference sequence). V trimming: 5 bases; J trimming: 5 bases; junction bases outside the gene matches: 8. Every sample had approximately 10^5 of its TCR templates assayed. Profiled with immunoSEQ multiplex PCR; TCRdb holds only in-frame clones, not every one. The table records about 120,000 clones, about 94% of them present only once. Sequencing was carried out using non-Treg CD4+ T cells sorted from blood. The source of this sequence is a human donor in good health. The chain links TRBV7-9 to TRBJ2-7; 11 bases are shared with TRBD1. The CDR3 bases are TGTGCCAGCAGCCCTGGACAGGGGGCCGGCAACGAGCAGTACTTC. Protein: CASSPGQGAGNEQYF. The full variable domain, in which reference TRBV7-9 and TRBJ2-7 provide the parts outside the CDR3, is DTGVSQNPRHKITKRGQNVTFRCDPISEHNRLYWYRQTLGQGPEFLTYFQNEAQLEKSRLLSDRFSAERPKGSFSTLEIQRTEQGDSAMYLCASSPGQGAGNEQYFGPGTRLTVT.